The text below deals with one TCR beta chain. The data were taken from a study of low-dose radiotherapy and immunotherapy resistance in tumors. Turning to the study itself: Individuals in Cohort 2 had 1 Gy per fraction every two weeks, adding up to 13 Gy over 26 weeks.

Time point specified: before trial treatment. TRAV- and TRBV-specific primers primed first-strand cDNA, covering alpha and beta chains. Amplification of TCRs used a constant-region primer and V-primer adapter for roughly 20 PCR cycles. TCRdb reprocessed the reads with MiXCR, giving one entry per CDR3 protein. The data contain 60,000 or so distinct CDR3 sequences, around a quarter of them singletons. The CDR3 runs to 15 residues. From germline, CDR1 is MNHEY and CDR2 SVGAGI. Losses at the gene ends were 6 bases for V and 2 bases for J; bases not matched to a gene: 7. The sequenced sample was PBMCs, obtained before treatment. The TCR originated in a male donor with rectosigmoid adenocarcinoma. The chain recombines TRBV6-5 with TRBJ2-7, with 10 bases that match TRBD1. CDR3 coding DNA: TGTGCCAGCAGACTCCGGGACAGGGGCACCTACGAGCAGTACTTC. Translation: CASRLRDRGTYEQYF.